This entry lists 15 T cell receptor beta chains sequenced from one sample in a study of T cell responses to AZD1222 COVID-19 vaccine. Clones were read by immunoSEQ multiplex PCR, and TCRdb kept only the in-frame ones, dropping some. Here the sample spans about 130,000 clones, over 75% being singletons. Sample: peripheral blood, taken on day 0 of AZD1222 vaccination. The receptor set was obtained from an adult in good health.

The chain recombines TRBV7-9 with TRBJ2-5; possibly TRBD1 for D (7 bases). Germline V gene lookup returns CDR1 SEHNR and CDR2 FQNEAQ (reference sequence). This CDR3 is built from 15 residues. V was clipped by 0 bases and J by 4 bases, with 12 bases between them. In nucleotides, the CDR3 is TGTGCCAGCAGCTTAGCGAACAGGGGAGGAGAGACCCAGTACTTC. This translates into CASSLANRGGETQYF.

The chain carries TRBV3-1 (or the pseudogene TRBV3-2) and TRBJ1-1; no clear D gene. The CDR3 consists of 12 residues. CDR1 is LGHDT, CDR2 YNNKEL, per germline (reference sequence). V was trimmed by 8 bases and J by 1 base, leaving 8 bases between them. This CDR3 reads CASAKSNTEAFF. CDR3 bases: TGTGCCAGCGCAAAGTCGAACACTGAAGCTTTCTTT.

This CDR3 reads CASSLEWGALREQFF. DNA for the CDR3: TGCGCCAGCAGCTTGGAGTGGGGGGCCTTACGTGAGCAGTTCTTC. This chain connects TRBV5-1 to TRBJ2-1; D is possibly TRBD1 or TRBD2 (6 bases each). Germline assignment: CDR1 SGHRS and CDR2 YFSETQ. Trimming pared 0 bases from V and 9 bases from J, leaving 16 bases between. CDR3 length: 15 residues.

The rearrangement links TRBV14 to TRBJ1-6; D uncertain. Per germline, CDR1 SGHDN and CDR2 FVKESK. Trimming shortened V by 0 bases and J by 8 bases, and 14 bases separated the two germline ends. The CDR3 consists of 16 residues. The CDR3 reads CASSQDSWYRDSPLHF. The CDR3 coding sequence is TGTGCCAGCAGCCAAGACTCATGGTACCGGGATTCACCCCTCCACTTT.

V is TRBV29-1 and J is TRBJ2-7, with no clear D. Germline-derived CDR1 and CDR2 are SQVTM and ANQGSEA. CDR3 size: 13 residues. Here the CDR3 reads CSVTITSSYEQYF. The CDR3 nucleotides are TGCAGTGTGACAATAACGAGCTCCTACGAGCAGTACTTC.

V is TRBV6-2 or TRBV6-3 and J is TRBJ1-5; 9 bases map to TRBD1. From germline, CDR1 is MNHEY and CDR2 SVGEGT. The V gene end was trimmed by 5 bases and the J gene end by 4 bases; junction bases not matched to a gene: 9. The CDR3 is 16 amino acids. CDR3 coding DNA: TGTGCCAGCAGTCTCACCCGACAGGGGGGTAATCAGCCCCAGCATTTT. Translated, it gives CASSLTRQGGNQPQHF.

This chain uses TRBV6-1 with TRBJ1-5; D gene unclear. The germline CDR1 and CDR2 sequences are MNHNS and SASEGT. Between the trimmed V and J ends, which lost 2 bases and 2 bases, there was a span of 25 bases. This CDR3 has 20 amino acids. The CDR3 DNA reads TGTGCCAGCAGTGAATTTTCGAGCGGAACAGTTGGATGGCGCAATCAGCCCCAGCATTTT. Protein product: CASSEFSSGTVGWRNQPQHF.

The chain couples TRBV11-2 to TRBJ1-1; 7 bases match TRBD1. The CDR3 is made up of 15 amino acids. The germline gives CDR1 SGHAT, CDR2 FQNNGV. J gave up 5 bases and V 3 bases, and 9 bases lay outside the gene matches. This CDR3 reads CASSFRRQGLTEAFF. The CDR3 DNA reads as TGTGCCAGCAGCTTCCGTCGACAGGGCCTAACTGAAGCTTTCTTT.

The J gene is TRBJ1-4, the V gene TRBV7-9; tentative D call: TRBD1 (5 bases). Trimming removed 2 bases from V and 3 bases from J, with 7 bases in between. The germline gives CDR1 SEHNR, CDR2 FQNEAQ (reference sequence). This CDR3 is 14 amino acids long. The CDR3 DNA is TGTGCCAGCAGCTTACGGGGACCTAATGAAAAACTGTTTTTT. Protein product: CASSLRGPNEKLFF.

The rearrangement joins TRBV19 to TRBJ1-5; 8 nucleotides agree with TRBD1. Per germline, CDR1 LNHDA and CDR2 SQIVND (reference sequence). This CDR3 has 16 residues. Unmatched junction bases numbered 8, after V lost 1 base and J lost 6 bases. CDR3 residues: CASSIGFRQGRQPQHF. For the CDR3, the DNA is TGTGCCAGTAGTATAGGTTTCCGACAGGGGCGTCAGCCCCAGCATTTT.

The V call is TRBV12-3 or TRBV12-4, the J call TRBJ2-7; D is unclear. The CDR3 runs 13 residues. V was pared by 5 bases and J by 5 bases, with 13 bases between. The CDR3: CASSHTVLHEQYF. CDR3 DNA sequence: TGTGCCAGCAGTCATACGGTTCTCCACGAGCAGTACTTC.

This sequence joins TRBV12-3 or TRBV12-4 and TRBJ1-4; 7 bases fit TRBD1. The CDR3 has 13 amino acids. V lost 10 bases and J lost 2; bases outside the gene matches: 4. DNA of the CDR3: TGTGCCACGAACAGGGGTACTAATGAAAAACTGTTTTTT. The encoded protein is CATNRGTNEKLFF.

The chain carries TRBV28 and TRBJ1-2; 7 bases fit TRBD1. The CDR3 length is 13 residues. Germline CDR1 MDHEN, CDR2 SYDVKM. V was clipped by 7 bases and J by 2 bases; unmatched bases: 4. CDR3 sequence reads: CASTKGANYGYTF. The CDR3 DNA sequence: TGTGCCAGCACAAAGGGGGCGAACTATGGCTACACCTTC.

The chain employs TRBV14 and TRBJ1-6; D not certain. CDR1 is SGHDN, CDR2 FVKESK, per germline. Trimming pared 1 base from V and 10 bases from J, leaving 11 bases between. This CDR3 contains 14 residues. The CDR3 here is CASSQVTFGSPLHF. The CDR3 DNA reads TGTGCCAGCAGCCAAGTTACGTTTGGGTCACCCCTCCACTTT.

This rearrangement joins TRBV10-1 to TRBJ2-2; TRBD1 agrees at 8 bases. J gave up 1 base and V 3 bases, and 4 bases lay outside the gene matches. The CDR3 loop spans 16 amino acids. Germline V lookup: CDR1 WNHNN, CDR2 SYGVQD (reference sequence). DNA for the CDR3: TGCGCCAGCAGTGACCCCAGGGGGCTGAACACCGGGGAGCTGTTTTTT. It codes for CASSDPRGLNTGELFF.